This T cell receptor beta chain appears in the sequencing data of a study of cytomegalovirus exposure and HLA in healthy donors. Nominally healthy donors provided the samples, though records likely missed some immune exposures. Regarding this clone: Antigen specificity is unknown.

CDR1 is SNHLY and CDR2 is FYNNEI in the germline V gene. The CDR3 length is 16 residues. The ends lost 2 bases at V and 1 base at J; junction bases unmatched: 6. Whole-study results and caveats: Confirmation in vitro established that three CMV-associated chains were specific for CMV antigens. In an earlier analysis, about 87% or about 30%: the productive usage of most TCR beta V segments.

It was with 60 Vbeta and 13 Jbeta primers that the PCR ran. Profiled with immunoSEQ multiplex PCR; TCRdb holds only in-frame clones, not every one. The sample lists some 95,000 clones, around 68% occurring once. This clonotype originated in a female donor in good health and CMV-seronegative. This sequence joins TRBV2 and TRBJ2-3; 7 bases map to TRBD2. Sequencing input: PBMCs. The CDR3 spells CASSELVAGGTDTQYF. CDR3 DNA sequence: TGTGCCAGCAGTGAATTGGTAGCGGGTGGCACAGATACGCAGTATTTT.